This T cell receptor (beta chain) emerged from a study of blood T cell repertoires in COVID-19. Background on the study: Donors in the United States, Italy and Spain gave samples during acute or convalescent COVID-19. From T cells, B-cell-depleted T cells, or PBMCs came the material, which was cDNA or gDNA.

Under the authors' procedure: Amplifying reference gene primers gave estimates of nucleated cell counts. Some clones are missing from TCRdb's copy, which holds only in-frame ones; the method was immunoSEQ multiplex PCR. V and J calls and clone size are those listed in that table; D and trimming were worked out from the DNA. This sample carries under 200,000 clones, approximately 80% of them seen once, and the ten largest clones take more than 7%. The germline V gene has CDR1 SGHRS and CDR2 YFSETQ. Trimming pared 0 bases from V and 5 bases from J, leaving 20 bases between. The CDR3 loop spans 17 amino acids.

Material for sequencing was peripheral blood. The chain uses TRBV5-1 and TRBJ1-1, with a tentative D call TRBD1 (5 bases). The clonotype comes from a woman of 80 years or more with active or convalescent COVID-19. The CDR3 region is CASSLGAGSGVGTEAFF. CDR3 sequence (DNA): TGCGCCAGCAGCTTGGGGGCAGGGTCGGGAGTAGGGACTGAAGCTTTCTTT.